Following are 16 T cell receptor beta chains from one sample sequenced in a study of T cells in Graves' hyperthyroidism and ophthalmopathy. Using RNA transcripts as the source, TCR beta CDR3 regions were amplified. HTBI primers drove first-round RT-PCR of the TCR CDR3. MiXCR, run by TCRdb on the multiplex PCR reads, gives a single entry per CDR3 protein. In the table there are about 350,000 distinct CDR3 sequences, about 18% of which are singletons. The specimen was blood. These receptors all come from a woman aged 30 to 39 with Graves' hyperthyroidism that later progressed to Graves' ophthalmopathy.

The chain employs TRBV27 and TRBJ2-1; TRBD1 agrees at 9 bases. The V gene's germline CDR1 is MNHEY and CDR2 SMNVEV (reference sequence). This CDR3 spans 14 amino acids. J gave up 7 bases and V 4 bases, and 5 bases lay outside the gene matches. The CDR3 region is CASSSGTGWNEQFF. The CDR3 DNA reads TGTGCCAGCAGTTCCGGGACAGGGTGGAATGAGCAGTTCTTC.

There are many counts of this clonotype. J is TRBJ2-7 and V is TRBV4-1, with 11 positions matching TRBD2. Germline V gives CDR1 MGHRA, CDR2 YSYEKL. This CDR3 contains 16 residues. Trimming took 1 base from V and 7 from J; bases not matched to a gene: 9. This chain's CDR3 is CASSQAVAGGAEEQYF. The CDR3 DNA reads as TGCGCCAGCAGCCAAGCGGTAGCGGGAGGGGCAGAGGAGCAGTACTTC.

This clonotype appeared many times. This chain uses TRBV28 with TRBJ2-4; D uncertain. CDR1 and CDR2 from the germline V gene are MDHEN and SYDVKM. V shed 6 bases and J shed 9 bases, with 15 bases lying between them. The CDR3 is made up of 13 amino acids. This CDR3 reads CASRRMGSGIQYF. The CDR3 DNA reads TGTGCCAGCAGGCGGATGGGGTCGGGCATTCAGTACTTC.

This clonotype has a count of ten or more. This chain links TRBV27 with TRBJ2-5, with TRBD1 matching over 8 bases. The germline V gene encodes CDR1 MNHEY and CDR2 SMNVEV (reference sequence). After removal of 3 bases from V and 1 base from J, the junction contained 7 bases not matched to a gene. This CDR3 is built from 16 residues. The CDR3 sequence is CASSLDTTGGQETQYF. The CDR3 DNA sequence: TGTGCCAGCAGTTTGGATACTACAGGGGGCCAAGAGACCCAGTACTTC.

This clonotype was seen repeatedly, ten times or more. J is TRBJ2-7 and V is TRBV3-1; D is unclear. Germline-derived CDR1 and CDR2 are LGHDT and YNNKEL (reference sequence). Trimming shortened V by 8 bases and J by 4 bases, and 21 bases separated the two germline ends. This CDR3 is built from 15 residues. This CDR3 reads CASPHLRAWEYEQYF. CDR3 sequence (DNA): TGTGCCAGCCCCCACCTGCGCGCGTGGGAATACGAGCAGTACTTC.

The genes are TRBV20-1 and TRBJ2-3, with TRBD2 identical over 11 bases. This CDR3 region has 13 residues. The ends lost 7 bases at V and 0 bases at J; junction bases unmatched: 0. Germline CDR1 is DFQATT and CDR2 is SNEGSKA (reference sequence). CDR3 in DNA: TGCAGTGGGACTAGCGGGAGCACAGATACGCAGTATTTT. Residues: CSGTSGSTDTQYF.

This clonotype was recorded at least ten times. The chain links TRBV14 to TRBJ2-3; D gene ambiguous. The germline V and J ends were trimmed by 0 bases and 2 bases, with 9 bases remaining between them. Looked up from germline, CDR1 is SGHDN and CDR2 is FVKESK. The CDR3 spans 15 residues. CDR3 in DNA: TGTGCCAGCAGCCAAGAGGGCCCGACCACAGATACGCAGTATTTT. It codes for CASSQEGPTTDTQYF.

This clonotype was counted a few times. The rearrangement links TRBV6-5 to TRBJ1-4, with no clear D. Trimming stripped 2 bases from V and 0 bases from J, with 7 bases between. Germline values: CDR1 MNHEY, CDR2 SVGAGI. This CDR3 has 15 amino acids. CDR3 sequence (DNA): TGTGCCAGCAGTTACGGCGGTGCAACTAATGAAAAACTGTTTTTT. It translates to CASSYGGATNEKLFF.

This clonotype has just a few counts. The chain joins TRBV15 to TRBJ2-4; 8 bases line up with TRBD2. The J segment lost 1 base and the V segment lost 3 bases, leaving 5 bases of the junction unmatched. The CDR3 is made up of 16 amino acids. Germline V CDR1 and CDR2: LNHNV, YYDKDF (reference sequence). In DNA, the CDR3 is TGTGCCACCAGCAGCTTAGCGGGGAACGCCAAAAACATTCAGTACTTC. It translates to CATSSLAGNAKNIQYF.

This clonotype came up many times. V usage is TRBV15 and J usage is TRBJ2-2; 7 bases agree with TRBD1. There are 17 residues in the CDR3. Germline trimming cut 5 bases from V and 7 bases from J; bases unmatched to any gene: 16. Looked up from germline, CDR1 is LNHNV and CDR2 is YYDKDF (reference sequence). CDR3 amino acids: CATSLNLDRSFVGELFF. CDR3 DNA sequence: TGTGCCACCAGCCTAAACTTGGACAGGTCGTTCGTCGGGGAGCTGTTTTTT.

The sample holds many counts of this clonotype. The V call is TRBV7-2, the J call TRBJ1-4, with D possibly TRBD1 on 6 matching bases. The CDR3 is 13 amino acids. V lost 6 bases and J 12 bases, leaving 17 bases between the germline ends. Looked up from germline, CDR1 is SGHTA and CDR2 is FQGNSA. For the CDR3, the DNA is TGTGCCAGCAGTACGAAACAACAGGGAGAACTGTTTTTT. Encoded protein: CASSTKQQGELFF.

This clonotype was counted many times. Compared with germline, one end of the junction differs, possibly owing to a read error. The chain links TRBV13 to TRBJ2-3; 7 bases line up with TRBD1. The germline V gene encodes CDR1 PRHDT and CDR2 FYEKMQ (reference sequence). There are 15 residues in the CDR3. CDR3 residues: CASSLGTASTDTQYF. The CDR3 nucleotides are TGTGCCAGCAGCCTAGGGACAGCAAGCACAGATACGCAGTATTTT.

This clonotype has at least ten counts. The chain uses TRBV12-3 or TRBV12-4 and TRBJ2-3, with D maybe TRBD1 (5 bases). V shed 4 bases and J shed 5 bases, with 10 bases lying between them. This CDR3 is 13 amino acids long. The CDR3 loop reads CASSSLGVDTQYF. For the CDR3, the DNA is TGTGCCAGCAGTTCCCTAGGGGTAGATACGCAGTATTTT.

In this sample, this clonotype turned up many times. This chain links TRBV2 with TRBJ1-3; 7 bases map to TRBD1. The CDR3 length is 13 residues. Germline values: CDR1 SNHLY, CDR2 FYNNEI. With 9 bases clipped from V and 5 bases from J, the junction kept 7 bases outside the gene matches. The CDR3 loop reads CARGQAERNTIYF. DNA of the CDR3: TGTGCCAGAGGACAGGCGGAAAGAAACACCATATATTTT.

This clonotype was observed many times. The V gene is TRBV28, the J gene TRBJ2-5; D not resolved. CDR1 is MDHEN and CDR2 is SYDVKM in the germline V gene. Trimming removed 2 bases from V and 4 bases from J, with 8 bases in between. The CDR3 has 13 amino acids. CDR3 nucleotide sequence: TGTGCCAGCAGTTTAAACCTCGGAGAGACCCAGTACTTC. The encoded protein is CASSLNLGETQYF.

This chain links TRBV24-1 with TRBJ2-7, with 8 bases aligning to TRBD2. Germline V gives CDR1 KGHDR, CDR2 SFDVKD. Germline trimming cut 4 bases from V and 0 bases from J; bases unmatched to any gene: 4. This CDR3 is 15 amino acids long. The CDR3: CATSDLSGSSYEQYF. The CDR3 region has the DNA TGTGCCACCAGTGACCTCAGCGGGAGCTCCTACGAGCAGTACTTC.